This record concerns one T cell receptor (beta chain) sequence. The antigen is unknown. TCRdb re-called the 5' RACE reads through MiXCR, storing one row per CDR3 protein. This table holds around 390,000 distinct CDR3 sequences, 20% to 25% found once. The data belong to a study of CD8 T cells in ankylosing spondylitis. Study-level points and caveats: It appeared that ankylosing spondylitis blood was characterized by a TCR beta motif of several highly homologous variants. Clones linked to the disease showed a CD8+ phenotype. They occurred at relatively low frequencies in peripheral blood. Disease-linked clones were reportedly significantly enriched in matched ankylosing spondylitis synovial fluid.

From germline, CDR1 is SGHRS and CDR2 YFSETQ. This CDR3 has 13 amino acids. The ends were cut back, 2 bases at V and 6 bases at J, with 11 bases in the middle. Input material: blood, either unsorted or a sorted T cell fraction (not recorded which). This chain joins TRBV5-1 and TRBJ1-1; TRBD1 is a possible D gene (6 bases). The sequence derives from a male donor with ankylosing spondylitis. The CDR3 spells CASSFLEGAEAFF. The CDR3, as DNA: TGCGCCAGCAGCTTTCTAGAGGGGGCTGAAGCTTTCTTT. Full variable domain (remainder filled in from reference TRBV5-1 and TRBJ1-1): KAGVTQTPRYLIKTRGQQVTLSCSPISGHRSVSWYQQTPGQGLQFLFEYFSETQRNKGNFPGRFSGRQFSNSRSEMNVSTLELGDSALYLCASSFLEGAEAFFGQGTRLTVV.